The 29 T cell receptor beta chains given below trace back to one sample, sequenced in a study of cytomegalovirus exposure and HLA in healthy donors. The primer mix had 60 Vbeta and 13 Jbeta primers. The table came from immunoSEQ multiplex PCR; TCRdb's copy has only in-frame clones and leaves some out. There are approximately 140,000 clones in the sample; roughly two thirds occur only once, and about 1.2% lies in the top ten. The specimen sequenced was PBMCs. These receptors were collected from a woman aged 40 to 55 in good health and CMV-seronegative.

J is TRBJ2-2 and V is TRBV13; D is undetermined. V lost 4 bases and J 6 bases, leaving 6 bases between the germline ends. Germline V lookup: CDR1 PRHDT, CDR2 FYEKMQ (reference sequence). CDR3 length: 12 residues. The CDR3 loop is CASSYAAGELFF. The CDR3 nucleotides read TGTGCCAGCAGCTATGCGGCCGGGGAGCTGTTTTTT.

The chain joins TRBV6-1 to TRBJ2-7, with D possibly being TRBD2 (5 bases). Trimming shortened V by 2 bases and J by 3 bases, and 8 bases separated the two germline ends. The CDR3 contains 13 residues. From germline, CDR1 is MNHNS and CDR2 SASEGT. The CDR3 DNA is TGTGCCAGCAGTGAAAGCCGGGACTACGAGCAGTACGTC. Its protein is CASSESRDYEQYV.

The chain carries TRBV10-3 and TRBJ2-5; a weak D match, TRBD1 (6 bases). Trimming took off 0 bases at V and 2 bases at J, with 10 bases between the two ends. Germline CDR1 ENHRY, CDR2 SYGVKD. CDR3 length: 15 amino acids. The DNA of the CDR3 is TGTGCCATCAGTGAGTCGAGGGGGAGACAAGAGACCCAGTACTTC. Translated, it gives CAISESRGRQETQYF.

The V and J genes are TRBV7-2 and TRBJ1-5, with a tentative D call TRBD1 (5 bases). The CDR3 sequence is 16 residues long. Trimming took off 3 bases at V and 3 bases at J, with 15 bases between the two ends. Germline lookup yields CDR1 SGHTA and CDR2 FQGNSA. DNA of the CDR3: TGTGCCAGCAGCTTGATGGCTCTGGGGCTCAATCAGCCCCAGCATTTT. It specifies CASSLMALGLNQPQHF. The variable domain in full, completed from reference TRBV7-2 and TRBJ1-5, reads GAGVSQSPSNKVTEKGKDVELRCDPISGHTALYWYRQSLGQGLEFLIYFQGNSAPDKSGLPSDRFSAERTGGSVSTLTIQRTQQEDSAVYLCASSLMALGLNQPQHFGDGTRLSIL.

V gene TRBV7-9 combines with J gene TRBJ1-3, with a possible D match to TRBD1 (6 bases). The CDR3 loop spans 16 amino acids. The V end lost 4 bases, the J end lost 0 bases, and 13 bases lay between the germline ends. Germline V gene sequence: CDR1 SEHNR, CDR2 FQNEAQ (reference sequence). CDR3 DNA sequence: TGTGCCAGCAGCTCTCTTTTGACAGGCTCTGGAAACACCATATATTTT. It is translated as CASSSLLTGSGNTIYF.

This clone was detected only a few times. The genes are TRBV10-3 and TRBJ2-2, with TRBD2 identical over 8 bases. The CDR3 is made up of 18 amino acids. V was clipped by 10 bases and J by 4 bases; unmatched bases: 20. Germline V gene data show CDR1 as ENHRY and CDR2 as SYGVKD. The DNA of the CDR3 is TGTGCCACTCTTCAGGGCGACGGGGGGGCTGGGATCACCGGGGAGCTGTTTTTT. This codes for CATLQGDGGAGITGELFF.

The V gene is TRBV5-6, the J gene TRBJ2-5; TRBD2 matches 8 bases. The trim removed 2 bases at V and 5 bases at J, leaving 11 bases unmatched. The germline gives CDR1 SGHDT, CDR2 YYEEEE. This CDR3 has 16 residues. CDR3 sequence: CASSFVYGGAGETQYF. As DNA, the CDR3 is TGTGCCAGCAGCTTCGTCTACGGGGGGGCCGGGGAGACCCAGTACTTC.

This chain uses TRBV7-2 with TRBJ1-3, with D possibly matching TRBD1 (6 bases). Deletions cut 5 bases from V and 0 bases from J, with 14 bases between. CDR1 and CDR2 from the germline V gene are SGHTA and FQGNSA. The CDR3 is 16 amino acids. This CDR3 is CASSLTGSSSGNTIYF. CDR3 DNA: TGTGCCAGCAGCCTGACAGGATCCTCCTCTGGAAACACCATATATTTT.

J is TRBJ1-1 and V is TRBV5-8; no clear D. The CDR3 covers 15 residues. Trimming pared 6 bases from V and 3 bases from J, leaving 18 bases between. Per germline, CDR1 SGHTS and CDR2 YDEGEE. CDR3 amino acids: CASKPTRSWDTEAFF. The CDR3 DNA reads TGTGCCAGCAAGCCTACACGGAGCTGGGACACTGAAGCTTTCTTT.

This chain joins TRBV5-1 and TRBJ2-1; 10 nucleotides match TRBD2. CDR1 is SGHRS, CDR2 YFSETQ, per germline. The V and J ends lost 0 bases and 9 bases, in that order; junction bases with no gene match: 9. The CDR3 runs to 16 residues. The CDR3 DNA reads TGCGCCAGCAGCTTGGGGGCTAGCGGGGGCGTCGGTGAGCAGTTCTTC. Protein: CASSLGASGGVGEQFF.

This clone appeared a few times. V is TRBV2 and J is TRBJ2-7, with TRBD2 matching 8 bases. Germline trimming cut 10 bases from V and 9 bases from J; bases unmatched to any gene: 14. The CDR3 length is 13 residues. CDR1 and CDR2 from the germline V gene are SNHLY and FYNNEI. Here the CDR3 DNA reads TGTGCCACCACGGATGCGGGGGGCGTCGGGCAGTACTTC. It is translated as CATTDAGGVGQYF.

This rearrangement joins TRBV7-2 to TRBJ1-3; possibly TRBD1 for D (6 bases). This CDR3 has 15 amino acids. V gave up 5 bases and J gave up 0 bases, with 11 bases separating them. In germline, CDR1 is SGHTA, CDR2 FQGNSA. The DNA for the CDR3 is TGTGCCAGCAGCCCGGACAGTAACTCTGGAAACACCATATATTTT. Amino acid sequence: CASSPDSNSGNTIYF.

This clone was detected a few times. V gene TRBV5-1 combines with J gene TRBJ2-2; 13 bases match TRBD2. From germline, CDR1 is SGHRS and CDR2 YFSETQ. The CDR3 runs to 20 residues. The trim removed 0 bases at V and 0 bases at J, leaving 8 bases unmatched. The CDR3 protein is CASSLALAGLAGTNTGELFF. The CDR3 nucleotides read TGCGCCAGCAGCTTGGCCCTTGCGGGACTAGCGGGGACGAACACCGGGGAGCTGTTTTTT. The variable domain in full, with the rest retrieved from reference TRBV5-1 and TRBJ2-2, is KAGVTQTPRYLIKTRGQQVTLSCSPISGHRSVSWYQQTPGQGLQFLFEYFSETQRNKGNFPGRFSGRQFSNSRSEMNVSTLELGDSALYLCASSLALAGLAGTNTGELFFGEGSRLTVL.

The genes are TRBV10-3 and TRBJ1-2; possibly TRBD1 for D (5 bases). This CDR3 is built from 14 residues. Germline CDR1 and CDR2: ENHRY and SYGVKD. Trimming left V 10 bases short and J 2 bases short, with 17 bases between. Here the CDR3 DNA reads TGTGCCACCACATCAGGGAATAGAAACTATGGCTACACCTTC. Its protein is CATTSGNRNYGYTF.

This chain links TRBV10-3 with TRBJ1-2; TRBD1 agrees at 10 bases. Germline values: CDR1 ENHRY, CDR2 SYGVKD. V dropped 10 bases and J dropped 6; count of bases not matched to a gene: 8. This CDR3 spans 13 amino acids. The CDR3 DNA follows: TGTGCCACCCGGGACAGGGGTACGAATGGCTACACCTTC. It translates to CATRDRGTNGYTF.

The chain joins TRBV15 to TRBJ1-2; D may be TRBD1 (5 bases). The CDR3 has 16 amino acids. The germline V gene encodes CDR1 LNHNV and CDR2 YYDKDF (reference sequence). V dropped 3 bases and J dropped 4 bases, with 18 bases sitting between them. Written as DNA, the CDR3 is TGTGCCACCAGCAGTTCCCGGGGGGTCGAGGGCTATGGCTACACCTTC. Its protein product is CATSSSRGVEGYGYTF.

This clone came up a few times. The chain employs TRBV5-6 and TRBJ1-1; 7 bases agree with TRBD1. Germline V gene lookup returns CDR1 SGHDT and CDR2 YYEEEE. V lost 5 bases, J lost 5 bases, and 9 bases stayed unmatched. This CDR3 comprises 14 residues. The CDR3 loop is CASSIGRGYTEAFF. In nucleotides, the CDR3 is TGTGCCAGCAGTATTGGCAGGGGGTATACTGAAGCTTTCTTT. Drawing the rest from reference TRBV5-6 and TRBJ1-1, the complete variable domain is DAGVTQSPTHLIKTRGQQVTLRCSPKSGHDTVSWYQQALGQGPQFIFQYYEEEERQRGNFPDRFSGHQFPNYSSELNVNALLLGDSALYLCASSIGRGYTEAFFGQGTRLTVV.

The V call is TRBV7-9, the J call TRBJ2-3; a possible D gene is TRBD2 (5 bases). Looked up from germline, CDR1 is SEHNR and CDR2 is FQNEAQ (reference sequence). This CDR3 contains 15 residues. V gave up 2 bases and J gave up 0 bases, with 9 bases separating them. In DNA form, the CDR3 reads TGTGCCAGCAGCTTACGGTGGACTAGCACAGATACGCAGTATTTT. Translating it yields CASSLRWTSTDTQYF.

The count of this clone is one. This chain connects TRBV11-2 to TRBJ2-7; 12 positions agree with TRBD1. The CDR3 totals 16 residues. V gave up 5 bases and J gave up 6 bases; unmatched junction bases: 11. Germline V gene lookup returns CDR1 SGHAT and CDR2 FQNNGV. Here the CDR3 reads CASSPLGGQGASEQYF. The CDR3 bases are TGTGCCAGCAGCCCATTAGGGGGACAGGGGGCAAGCGAGCAGTACTTC.

The CDR3: CASSLIGDYGYTF. CDR3 nucleotide sequence: TGTGCCAGCAGCTTGATCGGGGACTATGGCTACACCTTC. The J gene is TRBJ1-2, the V gene TRBV5-4; D is uncertain. V lost 1 base to trimming and J lost 3 bases, with 7 bases between them. The CDR3 runs 13 residues. Germline CDR1 SGHNT, CDR2 YYREEE (reference sequence). Combining the CDR3 with reference TRBV5-4 and TRBJ1-2 gives the whole variable domain ETGVTQSPTHLIKTRGQQVTLRCSSQSGHNTVSWYQQALGQGPQFIFQYYREEENGRGNFPPRFSGLQFPNYSSELNVNALELDDSALYLCASSLIGDYGYTFGSGTRLTVV.

This clone was picked up a small number of times. The chain joins TRBV7-3 to TRBJ2-5; 7 positions agree with TRBD2. The germline CDR1 and CDR2 sequences are SGHTA and FQGTGA. The CDR3 sequence is 16 residues long. V trimming: 6 bases; J trimming: 0 bases; junction bases outside the gene matches: 10. This CDR3 reads CASRFWEGWYQETQYF. The CDR3 nucleotides are TGTGCCAGCAGATTTTGGGAGGGATGGTACCAAGAGACCCAGTACTTC.

V is TRBV10-1 and J is TRBJ2-7; tentative D call: TRBD2 (7 bases). Between the trimmed V and J ends, which lost 9 bases and 1 base, there was a span of 16 bases. CDR1 and CDR2 from the germline V gene are WNHNN and SYGVQD (reference sequence). The CDR3 runs to 14 residues. This CDR3 is CARTRGGESYEQYV. In nucleotides, the CDR3 is TGCGCCAGGACCCGAGGGGGGGAGTCCTACGAGCAGTACGTC.

The gene calls are TRBV28 and TRBJ2-5; 10 bases map to TRBD2. CDR1 is MDHEN and CDR2 is SYDVKM in the germline V gene. V lost 5 bases, J lost 4 bases, and 7 bases stayed unmatched. CDR3 size: 15 residues. The CDR3 is CASSPTSGVRETQYF. The CDR3 DNA sequence: TGTGCCAGCAGTCCAACTAGCGGGGTTAGAGAGACCCAGTACTTC. The variable domain in full, completed from reference TRBV28 and TRBJ2-5, reads DVKVTQSSRYLVKRTGEKVFLECVQDMDHENMFWYRQDPGLGLRLIYFSYDVKMKEKGDIPEGYSVSREKKERFSLILESASTNQTSMYLCASSPTSGVRETQYFGPGTRLLVL.

The CDR3 DNA follows: TGTGCCAGCAGGGGGACTAGCAGTTCGGGAGAGACCCAGTACTTC. Amino acids: CASRGTSSSGETQYF. The V and J genes are TRBV6-4 and TRBJ2-5; 9 bases align to TRBD2. CDR3 length: 15 amino acids. Germline V gene lookup returns CDR1 MRHNA and CDR2 SNTAGT. Germline trimming cut 6 bases from V and 4 bases from J; bases unmatched to any gene: 9.

This chain connects TRBV7-8 to TRBJ2-2; D is undetermined. CDR3 length: 15 amino acids. CDR1 is SGHVS, CDR2 FQNEAQ, per germline. V lost 7 bases and J lost 0, with 12 bases in between. This CDR3 reads CASTQETPNTGELFF. CDR3 DNA: TGTGCCAGCACCCAAGAGACACCGAACACCGGGGAGCTGTTTTTT.

This clone occurred a few times. This chain uses TRBV5-6 with TRBJ2-7, with unresolved D. CDR3 length: 15 residues. The germline V gene has CDR1 SGHDT and CDR2 YYEEEE. Trimming took 3 bases from V and 4 from J, leaving 17 bases between them. CDR3 DNA: TGTGCCAGCAGCTCGTGGGTGACACGATATTACGAGCAGTACGTC. Translating it yields CASSSWVTRYYEQYV.

The gene calls are TRBV5-1 and TRBJ2-5, with D perhaps matching TRBD2 (7 bases). The germline gives CDR1 SGHRS, CDR2 YFSETQ. The CDR3 is 14 amino acids. Trimming pared 0 bases from V and 3 bases from J, leaving 9 bases between. Here the CDR3 DNA reads TGCGCCAGCAGCTTGGGAGGGGGGGAAGAGACCCAGTACTTC. The encoded protein is CASSLGGGEETQYF.

The CDR3 reads CASSEDPGTSGEQFF. DNA of the CDR3: TGTGCCAGCAGTGAAGACCCCGGGACTAGTGGTGAGCAGTTCTTC. J is TRBJ2-1 and V is TRBV2, with 8 bases that match TRBD2. The ends lost 1 base at V and 9 bases at J; junction bases unmatched: 8. Germline V gene sequence: CDR1 SNHLY, CDR2 FYNNEI. The CDR3 is made up of 15 amino acids.

This clone was detected once. The chain couples TRBV7-9 to TRBJ2-5; tentatively, D is TRBD1 (6 bases). The V end was cut by 2 bases, the J end by 4 bases, with 17 bases between. Germline V CDR1 and CDR2: SEHNR, FQNEAQ (reference sequence). The CDR3 runs to 16 residues. CDR3 DNA sequence: TGTGCCAGCAGCTTAAACGCAGGGGCCTTGGGAGAGACCCAGTACTTC. Its protein product is CASSLNAGALGETQYF.